The present T cell receptor (beta chain) was sequenced within a study of neurological immune-mediated disorders. Synthesis of cDNA was accomplished via 5'RACE employing 10-nucleotide random UMIs. TCRdb re-called the 5' RACE reads through MiXCR, storing one row per CDR3 protein. The sample records about 59,000 distinct CDR3 sequences, 3.5% being singletons. Whole-study results and caveats: The greatest TCR clonal expansion occurred in HTLV-1-associated myelopathy and the least in multiple sclerosis, which fell below healthy controls. The authors found no clinical or MRI feature associated with the multiple sclerosis repertoire cluster. No sharing of CDR3 amino acid sequences was observed among expanded clones across subjects, suggesting private repertoires in all groups.

This clonotype has ten or more counts. Antigen unknown. The clonotype comes from a woman aged 25 to 39 with multiple sclerosis. What was sequenced was PBMCs.

The CDR3 is CASSLMNRVSNEQFF. DNA of the CDR3: TGCGCCAGCAGCTTAATGAACAGGGTCTCCAATGAGCAGTTCTTC. The chain recombines TRBV5-1 with TRBJ2-1, with D maybe TRBD1 (6 bases). The CDR3 has 15 residues. CDR1 is SGHRS, CDR2 YFSETQ, per germline. V was cut by 2 bases and J by 6 bases, with 15 bases left in between.